Shown below are 22 T cell receptor beta chains from a single sample sequenced in a study of cytomegalovirus exposure and HLA in healthy donors (dated by TCRdb to about 2017). The library was prepared using the immunoSEQ multiplex PCR assay. The multiplex PCR relied on a mix of 60 forward primers for TCR Vbeta segments and 13 reverse primers for TCR Jbeta segments. The immuneACCESS repertoire file appears here via TCRdb, limited to in-frame rearrangements. These files lack a portion of the clones; in checked studies, under half of the deficit traces to unresolved V genes, and the cause of the others is not known. Counted in this sample were approximately 110,000 clones; approximately 15% of them appeared once. Of the sample, 1.9% falls within the top ten clones. Sequenced material: PBMCs. The receptors originated from a woman under 30 in good health and CMV-seronegative.

This clone showed up just a few times. V is TRBV6-1 and J is TRBJ1-4; D gene ambiguous. The CDR3 sequence is 13 residues long. V was trimmed by 7 bases and J by 0 bases, leaving 6 bases between them. Germline lookup yields CDR1 MNHNS and CDR2 SASEGT. CDR3 loop: CASTTPTNEKLFF. CDR3 DNA: TGTGCCAGCACCACACCAACTAATGAAAAACTGTTTTTT.

This clone was seen a handful of times. The V gene is TRBV25-1, the J gene TRBJ1-1, with D perhaps TRBD1 (5 bases). Trimming stripped 4 bases from V and 1 base from J, with 10 bases between. The CDR3 sequence is 14 residues long. Germline CDR1 reads MGHDK; CDR2 reads SYGVNS. CDR3 bases: TGTGCCAGCAGTGGGTGGGGCAGGAACACTGAAGCTTTCTTT. Translation gives CASSGWGRNTEAFF.

J is TRBJ1-4 and V is TRBV7-2, with TRBD1 matching over 11 bases. The CDR3 extends over 15 amino acids. From germline, CDR1 is SGHTA and CDR2 FQGNSA. V dropped 4 bases and J dropped 4; count of bases not matched to a gene: 2. DNA for the CDR3: TGTGCCAGCAGCTCGGGACAGGGGGTTAATGAAAAACTGTTTTTT. Translated: CASSSGQGVNEKLFF.

This clone occurred a few times. V usage is TRBV7-8 and J usage is TRBJ2-3; D unresolved. This CDR3 spans 14 amino acids. With 6 bases removed from V and 1 base from J, the gap between germline ends came to 11 bases. Per germline, CDR1 SGHVS and CDR2 FQNEAQ. The CDR3 here is CASRDPRRTDTQYF. CDR3 sequence (DNA): TGTGCCAGCAGAGACCCTAGGCGCACAGATACGCAGTATTTT. The full variable domain, its missing parts supplied by reference TRBV7-8 and TRBJ2-3, is GAGVSQSPRYKVAKRGQDVALRCDPISGHVSLFWYQQALGQGPEFLTYFQNEAQLDKSGLPSDRFFAERPEGSVSTLKIQRTQQEDSAVYLCASRDPRRTDTQYFGPGTRLTVL.

This clone was seen more than once but under ten times. The chain recombines TRBV7-9 with TRBJ2-2; TRBD1 might be the D (5 bases). The CDR3 contains 14 residues. Trimming shortened V by 7 bases and J by 0 bases, and 9 bases separated the two germline ends. Germline V gene lookup returns CDR1 SEHNR and CDR2 FQNEAQ (reference sequence). CDR3 DNA: TGTGCCAGCATAGGGGTAGCGAACACCGGGGAGCTGTTTTTT. Translation gives CASIGVANTGELFF.

This chain uses TRBV29-1 with TRBJ2-1; 7 bases line up with TRBD2. CDR1 and CDR2 from the germline V gene are SQVTM and ANQGSEA. The length of the CDR3 is 15 residues. Trimming at V came to 3 bases and at J to 8 bases, leaving 13 bases not matched to a gene. The CDR3 here is CSVDGLAGTDHEQFF. The DNA of the CDR3 is TGCAGCGTTGACGGGTTAGCGGGTACCGACCATGAGCAGTTCTTC.

This clone was picked up a small number of times. CDR3 protein: CATNREKNTEAFF. CDR3 sequence (DNA): TGTGCCACCAACAGGGAAAAGAACACTGAAGCTTTCTTT. The chain uses TRBV10-3 and TRBJ1-1, with D possibly matching TRBD1 (6 bases). Deletions cut 10 bases from V and 1 base from J, with 13 bases between. The CDR3 is 13 residues long. Germline CDR1 and CDR2: ENHRY and SYGVKD.

This clone occurred a few times. CDR3 loop: CASSSWPRGAGELFF. The CDR3, as DNA: TGCGCCAGCAGCTCCTGGCCAAGGGGTGCCGGGGAGCTGTTTTTT. The J gene is TRBJ2-2, the V gene TRBV5-1; tentative D call: TRBD1 (5 bases). CDR3 length equals 15 residues. Germline values: CDR1 SGHRS, CDR2 YFSETQ. Trimming cost V 3 bases and J 6 bases, with 15 bases left between them.

J is TRBJ1-5 and V is TRBV10-3; 9 nucleotides align to TRBD1. The germline V gene encodes CDR1 ENHRY and CDR2 SYGVKD. The CDR3 totals 16 residues. After removal of 3 bases from V and 1 base from J, the junction contained 4 bases not matched to a gene. In DNA, the CDR3 is TGTGCCATCAGTGAAACTGGGACAGGGAGCAATCAGCCCCAGCATTTT. Encoded protein: CAISETGTGSNQPQHF.

This chain joins TRBV19 and TRBJ2-1; 8 bases fit TRBD2. Germline lookup yields CDR1 LNHDA and CDR2 SQIVND (reference sequence). Trimming at V came to 3 bases and at J to 8 bases, leaving 6 bases not matched to a gene. The CDR3 loop spans 14 amino acids. The chain's CDR3 is CASSIGTSLYEQFF. In DNA form, the CDR3 reads TGTGCCAGTAGTATCGGGACTAGTTTGTATGAGCAGTTCTTC.

This clone was counted a few times. The chain employs TRBV19 and TRBJ2-1; 9 bases are shared with TRBD1. Unmatched junction bases numbered 10, after V lost 5 bases and J lost 8 bases. The CDR3 is 15 amino acids. Germline-derived CDR1 and CDR2 are LNHDA and SQIVND (reference sequence). CDR3 nucleotide sequence: TGTGCCAGTAGTCTAGGACAGGGGCCCCACCATGAGCAGTTCTTC. Its protein product is CASSLGQGPHHEQFF.

The V call is TRBV11-2, the J call TRBJ2-7, with 9 positions matching TRBD2. The germline gives CDR1 SGHAT, CDR2 FQNNGV. With 1 base clipped from V and 2 bases from J, the junction kept 3 bases outside the gene matches. This CDR3 has 15 residues. CDR3: CASSLGLAGTYEQYF. The CDR3 DNA sequence: TGTGCCAGCAGCTTAGGGCTAGCGGGGACCTACGAGCAGTACTTC. The whole variable domain, filled in from reference TRBV11-2 and TRBJ2-7, reads EAGVAQSPRYKIIEKRQSVAFWCNPISGHATLYWYQQILGQGPKLLIQFQNNGVVDDSQLPKDRFSAERLKGVDSTLKIQPAKLEDSAVYLCASSLGLAGTYEQYFGPGTRLTVT.

V gene TRBV6-1 combines with J gene TRBJ1-4, with TRBD1 as a possible D gene (6 bases). Per germline, CDR1 MNHNS and CDR2 SASEGT. The CDR3 length is 14 residues. With 6 bases removed from V and 8 bases from J, the gap between germline ends came to 16 bases. CDR3 coding DNA: TGTGCCAGCAGACGGACAGAGGGTGTGGAAAAACTGTTTTTT. This translates into CASRRTEGVEKLFF.

The chain recombines TRBV11-2 with TRBJ2-7; 10 bases fit TRBD1. The J segment lost 3 bases and the V segment lost 1 base, leaving 0 bases of the junction unmatched. The CDR3 covers 14 residues. Germline V lookup: CDR1 SGHAT, CDR2 FQNNGV. CDR3 protein: CASSLGTGGYEQYF. The CDR3 DNA follows: TGTGCCAGCAGCTTAGGGACAGGGGGCTACGAGCAGTACTTC.

The genes are TRBV5-1 and TRBJ2-7; 8 bases match TRBD1. J was trimmed by 0 bases and V by 5 bases; bases with no gene match: 4. The CDR3 has 14 residues. CDR1 and CDR2 (germline): SGHRS, YFSETQ. CDR3 DNA: TGCGCCAGCAGGGCGGGACAGGACTCCTACGAGCAGTACTTC. Translation: CASRAGQDSYEQYF.

This clone was recorded a few times. V gene TRBV11-1 combines with J gene TRBJ2-7; 11 bases align to TRBD1. Per germline, CDR1 SGHAT and CDR2 FQDESV (reference sequence). V was pared by 5 bases and J by 11 bases, with 8 bases of the junction left unmatched. The CDR3 consists of 13 residues. This CDR3 is CASSPDRGPGKYF. The CDR3 DNA sequence: TGTGCCAGCAGCCCGGACAGGGGGCCCGGGAAGTACTTC.

This rearrangement joins TRBV27 to TRBJ2-7; TRBD2 is a possible D gene (6 bases). Germline loops: CDR1 MNHEY, CDR2 SMNVEV (reference sequence). The V and J ends lost 5 bases and 5 bases respectively, with 13 bases between them. The CDR3 spans 13 residues. The CDR3 DNA follows: TGTGCCAGCAGTCTCAGACTAGTCCACGAGCAGTACTTC. This codes for CASSLRLVHEQYF.

This chain links TRBV30 with TRBJ2-5; D unclear. The germline V gene has CDR1 GTSNPN and CDR2 SVGIG (reference sequence). The V end was cut by 6 bases, the J end by 1 base, with 15 bases between. The CDR3 sequence is 14 residues long. In DNA, the CDR3 is TGTGCCTGTGGTTTGGTGGGCATCCAAGAGACCCAGTACTTC. Its translation is CACGLVGIQETQYF.

The chain uses TRBV9 and TRBJ1-6, with 10 bases lining up with TRBD1. From germline, CDR1 is SGDLS and CDR2 YYNGEE. Losses at the gene ends were 0 bases for V and 8 bases for J; bases not matched to a gene: 11. The length of the CDR3 is 18 residues. The CDR3, as DNA: TGTGCCAGCAGCGTAGGAGCGGGGACAGGGGTCAAGCATTCACCCCTCCACTTT. Encoded protein: CASSVGAGTGVKHSPLHF.

This clone was picked up a small number of times. This chain uses TRBV30 with TRBJ1-2, with TRBD1 matching over 7 bases. V lost 7 bases, J lost 5 bases, and 10 bases stayed unmatched. Germline values: CDR1 GTSNPN, CDR2 SVGIG (reference sequence). CDR3 length: 13 residues. For the CDR3, the DNA is TGTGCCTCGTCCCCGGACAGGTTTTATGGCTACACCTTC. It translates to CASSPDRFYGYTF.

At least ten counts were recorded for this clone. This chain joins TRBV6-6 and TRBJ1-5; D gene unclear. CDR3 size: 14 residues. The V end lost 4 bases, the J end lost 0 bases, and 7 bases lay between the germline ends. The germline V gene has CDR1 MNHNY and CDR2 SVGAGI (reference sequence). The CDR3 DNA sequence: TGTGCCAGCAGTTTACAGCATAGCAATCAGCCCCAGCATTTT. Translating gives CASSLQHSNQPQHF.

This clone was observed a handful of times. The CDR3 DNA reads TGTGCCAGAATACGGACACTTAGCACAGATACGCAGTATTTT. This codes for CARIRTLSTDTQYF. V gene TRBV28 combines with J gene TRBJ2-3; D perhaps matches TRBD1 (5 bases). V shed 9 bases and J shed 0 bases, with 13 bases lying between them. Germline values: CDR1 MDHEN, CDR2 SYDVKM. This CDR3 is 14 amino acids long.